This T cell receptor beta chain was captured by sequencing in a study of cytomegalovirus exposure and HLA in healthy donors. The PCR made use of 60 Vbeta and 13 Jbeta primers. Original processing notes: There were about 80 million unique TCR beta chains by a later count, and approximately 10 million of them were shared. Libraries were prepared by immunoSEQ multiplex PCR; TCRdb keeps only in-frame clonotypes and omits some of them. From that table come the V and J calls and clone size; the DNA was used to work out D and trimming. The data hold about 180,000 clones, with under 85% observed a single time. As regards this clone: The antigen remains unidentified.

The study's findings and limits: A later examination showed that TCR association rates differed by HLA locus, with DRB1 most and HLA-C fewest.

The germline CDR1 and CDR2 sequences are SNHLY and FYNNEI. This CDR3 spans 15 amino acids. V was clipped by 6 bases and J by 4 bases; unmatched bases: 6. This sequence originates from a human donor in good health. The chain joins TRBV2 to TRBJ2-1, with 10 bases matching TRBD2. The sequencing sample was made of PBMCs. The chain's CDR3 is CASSLLAGEYNEQFF. The CDR3 DNA sequence: TGTGCCAGCAGCTTGCTAGCGGGGGAGTACAATGAGCAGTTCTTC.